Detailed here is one T cell receptor (beta chain). Its antigen is undetermined. Sequencing was performed with immunoSEQ multiplex PCR; in TCRdb, only in-frame clones are kept and a portion is missing. Here the sample spans about 58,000 clones, about four fifths being singletons. This specimen comes from a study of memory CD4+ T cells and cytomegalovirus serostatus. Study overall: This sample comes from healthy Belgian adults, eight to ten CMV seropositive, approximately 23 seronegative.

CDR3 length: 16 residues. Trimming shortened V by 5 bases and J by 4 bases, and 21 bases separated the two germline ends. Germline CDR1 SNHLY, CDR2 FYNNEI. Overall study findings and caveats: Each of approximately 73 CMV-associated TCRbeta sequences occurred in one to five individuals.

The sort gate was single viable CD3+CD4+CD8-CD45RO+ cells for memory CD4+ T cells. CMV serostatus came from serum IgG against pp150, pp28, p38, p52. The TCR originated in an adult in good health and CMV-seronegative. Some clones in this sample may be carry-over from other donors' samples. What was sequenced was memory CD4+ T cells from blood. The chain couples TRBV2 to TRBJ2-7, with a weak D call TRBD1 (6 bases). The CDR3 region has the DNA TGTGCCAGCAGTCCCACAGGGCTCCGTGGGGAGTACGAGCAGTACTTC. This gives the protein CASSPTGLRGEYEQYF.